Sequencing of this T cell receptor (beta chain) was carried out in a study of radiation and T cells in renal cell carcinoma (dated by TCRdb to between 2020 and 2021). For the wider study: TCR beta sequencing covered 50 to 55 samples in total, comprising some 25 tumors and approximately 27 peripheral blood samples. The final blood draw was performed at 4 weeks after radiation, at the same time as nephrectomy. A total of approximately 4 million unique CDR3 nucleotide sequences, encoding 2.5 million to 3 million unique CDR3 amino acid sequences, were found across all 50 or so samples.

For this clone: The antigen it recognizes is unknown. One base away there is no much larger clone; base qualities are not given.

TCR beta libraries were generated from genomic DNA with the immunoSEQ kit, following the manufacturer's recommendations. To prepare libraries, a first multiplex PCR with proprietary primers was run, followed by a second PCR that added unique barcodes, and a bead cleanup was done after each round. Each sample batch included a kit-provided positive control reaction and a negative control reaction. The final libraries were assessed on an Agilent 4200 TapeStation D1000 ScreenTape, pooled by volume, and quantified by qPCR. Sequencing ran on an Illumina NextSeq500 with a MidOutput 150-cycle cartridge, using 156 Read1 and 15 Index1 cycles with kit custom primers. The pooled library was loaded at 1.0 pM, and approximately 18% PhiX control was spiked in. The study's own analysis went as follows. Vendor-processed data were analyzed in R, with a clonotype defined as all T cells sharing the same CDR3 nucleotide sequence. For clone abundance analyses, frequencies were normalized to the 10,000 most abundant clones per sample. Public T cell clones, averaging fewer than five per sample, were removed before analysis. A difference in abundance of at least 32-fold between compartments was used to define tumor-enriched and baseline blood-enriched clonotypes. A beta-binomial differential abundance model was applied to find clonotypes that expanded or contracted between blood time points. Similarity between tumor and blood repertoires was quantified using the Baroni-Urbani and Buser coefficient, and groups were compared with two-tailed Wilcoxon tests in R. Imported from immuneACCESS, the table was reduced by TCRdb to in-frame sequences with V and J called. These copies leave out some clones; in studies compared against another copy, an unresolved V gene accounts for under half, and the cause of the remainder is not known. V and J calls and clone size come straight from that table; D and trimming were deduced from the DNA. The sample includes 150,000 to 200,000 clones, with about nine tenths observed a single time. Jointly, the top ten make up 11% of the sample.

General conclusions and limits of the study: Because the trial had a single-armed design, the trial could not examine how radiation dose or scheduling affected the TCR repertoire. No pretreatment tumor biopsies were available, so the baseline intratumoral presence of clonotypes could not be determined. Blood repertoire dynamics were not followed beyond 4 weeks after treatment. Top tumor clonotypes rose in blood from baseline to 2 weeks post-radiation, then contracted by 4 weeks, suggesting transient expansion of tumor-resident clones.

Spanning cysteine to phenylalanine, the CDR3 consists of 14 amino acids. Kept here is only the CDR3 DNA, which spans 42 bases and is read in frame from base 1. The germline V gene (reference sequence) sets CDR1 to LNHDA and CDR2 to SQIVND. A distance of 13 bases separates the germline ends of V and J, which lose 3 bases and 5 bases respectively. Explained via the paper, the time point label denotes: blood 4 weeks post-SBRT, at nephrectomy. The treatment or condition label for this specimen denotes: 15 Gy SBRT to primary tumor, nephrectomy 4 weeks later. The samples were obtained from a clinical trial, where primary renal cell carcinomas were treated with 15 Gy stereotactic body radiation therapy and then removed by nephrectomy 4 weeks afterward. To follow tumor-enriched clonotypes, serial peripheral blood was collected from radiation-treated patients at baseline and at 2 weeks and 4 weeks after SBRT. Every patient's renal cell carcinoma showed clear cell pathology. The QIAamp DNA Blood Mini Kit (Qiagen) was used to prepare genomic DNA for TCR sequencing. Only samples passing all quality control checks were included in the analyses.

This material consisted of blood, taken from a patient whose treatment included radiotherapy and nephrectomy. The TCR comes from a woman between 50 and 59 years old with renal cell carcinoma. The chain is assembled from TRBV19 and TRBJ1-1; the D gene lacks a confident call. The DNA reads TGTGCCAGTAGTATTATGGGAAGTAGTACTGAAGCTTTCTTT. This gives the protein CASSIMGSSTEAFF.